The subject of this entry is one T cell receptor beta chain. This entry comes from a study of cytomegalovirus exposure and HLA in healthy donors. TCRdb keeps only in-frame clones here, not all; method: immunoSEQ multiplex PCR. The sample lists some 170,000 clones, about 89% occurring once. Germline lookup yields CDR1 LNHNV and CDR2 YYDKDF (reference sequence). The CDR3 runs to 15 residues. V lost 3 bases, J lost 2 bases, and 13 bases lay in between. The chain has TRBV15 and TRBJ2-5; TRBD1 is a possible D gene (6 bases). The sample was PBMCs. This clonotype was sampled from a man aged 30 to 39 in good health and CMV-seropositive. CDR3 region: CATSSSDRLQETQYF. DNA of the CDR3: TGTGCCACCAGCAGCTCCGACAGGTTGCAAGAGACCCAGTACTTC.